This T cell receptor (beta chain) emerged from a study of T cell repertoires in cytomegalovirus infection. This clonotype was seen more than once but under ten times. The antigen is undetermined. The limits of the CDR3 on the DNA are not certain, so only TCRdb's listed CDR3 is given. Counting both end residues, the CDR3 totals 13 amino acids. Germline CDR1 and CDR2: MNHEY and SVGAGI. TCRdb re-derived calls from the reads in MiXCR, one entry per CDR3 protein. The sample lists about 890,000 distinct CDR3 sequences, around 30% occurring once. Study conclusions and caveats: HLA-C-restricted CMV clonotypes gave the most frequent clonotype in two of eight donors.

The chain has TRBV6-5 and TRBJ2-1. Sample: cultured CD8+ T cells from PBMCs, taken from culture after CMV antigen stimulation. This receptor was taken from a human donor in good health (CMV status not recorded). Some clones in this sample may be carry-over from other donors' samples. The CDR3: CASSSSGWHEQFF.